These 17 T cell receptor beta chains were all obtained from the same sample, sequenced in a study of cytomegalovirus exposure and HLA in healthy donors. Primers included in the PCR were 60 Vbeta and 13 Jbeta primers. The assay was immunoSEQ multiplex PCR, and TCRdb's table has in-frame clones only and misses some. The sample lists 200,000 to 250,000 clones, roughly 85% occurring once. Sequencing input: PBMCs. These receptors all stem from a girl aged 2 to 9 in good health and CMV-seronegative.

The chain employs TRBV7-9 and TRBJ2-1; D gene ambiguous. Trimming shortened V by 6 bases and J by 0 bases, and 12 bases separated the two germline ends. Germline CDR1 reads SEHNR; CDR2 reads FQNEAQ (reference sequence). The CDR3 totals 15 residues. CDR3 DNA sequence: TGTGCCAGCAGGCGAAGCGAGCGCTCCTACAATGAGCAGTTCTTC. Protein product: CASRRSERSYNEQFF. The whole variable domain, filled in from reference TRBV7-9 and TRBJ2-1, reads DTGVSQNPRHKITKRGQNVTFRCDPISEHNRLYWYRQTLGQGPEFLTYFQNEAQLEKSRLLSDRFSAERPKGSFSTLEIQRTEQGDSAMYLCASRRSERSYNEQFFGPGTRLTVL.

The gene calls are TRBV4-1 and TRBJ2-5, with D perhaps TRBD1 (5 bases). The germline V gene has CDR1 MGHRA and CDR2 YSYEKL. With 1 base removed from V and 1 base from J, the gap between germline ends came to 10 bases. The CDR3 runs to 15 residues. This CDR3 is CASSQVGVTQETQYF. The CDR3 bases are TGCGCCAGCAGCCAAGTAGGGGTGACCCAAGAGACCCAGTACTTC.

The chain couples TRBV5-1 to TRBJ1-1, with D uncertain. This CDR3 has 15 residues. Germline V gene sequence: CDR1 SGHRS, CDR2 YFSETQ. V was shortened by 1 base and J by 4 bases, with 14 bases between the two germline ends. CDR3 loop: CASSLLASGTTEAFF. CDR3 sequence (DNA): TGCGCCAGCAGCTTGCTGGCTTCGGGAACCACTGAAGCTTTCTTT.

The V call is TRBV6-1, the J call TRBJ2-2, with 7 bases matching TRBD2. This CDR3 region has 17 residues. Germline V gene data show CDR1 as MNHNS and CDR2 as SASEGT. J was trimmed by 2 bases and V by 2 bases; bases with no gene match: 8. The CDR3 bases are TGTGCCAGCAGTGAAACGGTGGTAGCGGGCAACACCGGGGAGCTGTTTTTT. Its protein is CASSETVVAGNTGELFF.

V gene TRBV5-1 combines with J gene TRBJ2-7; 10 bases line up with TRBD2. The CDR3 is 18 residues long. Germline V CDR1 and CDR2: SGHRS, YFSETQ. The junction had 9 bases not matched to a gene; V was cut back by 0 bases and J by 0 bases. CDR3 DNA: TGCGCCAGCAGCTTGGTGGGACTAGCGCTTACGAGCTCCTACGAGCAGTACTTC. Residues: CASSLVGLALTSSYEQYF.

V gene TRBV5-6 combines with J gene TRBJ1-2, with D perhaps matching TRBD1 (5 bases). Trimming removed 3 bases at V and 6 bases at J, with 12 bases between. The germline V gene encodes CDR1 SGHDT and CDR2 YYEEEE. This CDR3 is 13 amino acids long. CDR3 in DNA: TGTGCCAGCAGCTCCCGACAAGGGGATGGCTACACCTTC. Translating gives CASSSRQGDGYTF.

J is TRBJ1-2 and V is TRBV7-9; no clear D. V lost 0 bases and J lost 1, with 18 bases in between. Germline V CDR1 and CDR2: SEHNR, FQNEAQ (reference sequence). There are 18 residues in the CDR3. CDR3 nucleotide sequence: TGTGCCAGCAGCTTAGCAGGAGTCGGTTTCTCGAGTAACTATGGCTACACCTTC. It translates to CASSLAGVGFSSNYGYTF.

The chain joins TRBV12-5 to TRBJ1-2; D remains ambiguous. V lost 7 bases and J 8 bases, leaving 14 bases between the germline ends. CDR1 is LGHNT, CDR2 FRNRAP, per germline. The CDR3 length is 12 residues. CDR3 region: CASARGREGYTF. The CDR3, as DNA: TGTGCTAGTGCCCGAGGCCGAGAAGGCTACACCTTC.

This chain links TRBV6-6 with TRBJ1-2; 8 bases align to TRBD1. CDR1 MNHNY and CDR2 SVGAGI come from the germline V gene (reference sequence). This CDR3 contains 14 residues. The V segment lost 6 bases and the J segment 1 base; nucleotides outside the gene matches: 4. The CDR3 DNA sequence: TGTGCCAGCAGCCAGGGGGCCGGTAACTATGGCTACACCTTC. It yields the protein CASSQGAGNYGYTF.

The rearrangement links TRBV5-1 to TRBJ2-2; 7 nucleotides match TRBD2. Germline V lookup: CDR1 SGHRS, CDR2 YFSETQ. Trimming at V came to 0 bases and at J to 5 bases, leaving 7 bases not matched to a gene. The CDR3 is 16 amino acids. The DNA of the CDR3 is TGCGCCAGCAGCTTGGAAGGGACTACCTGGACCGGGGAGCTGTTTTTT. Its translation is CASSLEGTTWTGELFF.

In DNA form, the CDR3 reads TGCGCCAGCAGCTTGGTAACAGATACGCAGTATTTT. Protein product: CASSLVTDTQYF. J is TRBJ2-3 and V is TRBV5-1; D uncertain. The V gene lost 0 bases and the J gene lost 3 bases, with 2 bases spanning the gap. The CDR3 sequence is 12 residues long. Germline CDR1 SGHRS, CDR2 YFSETQ.

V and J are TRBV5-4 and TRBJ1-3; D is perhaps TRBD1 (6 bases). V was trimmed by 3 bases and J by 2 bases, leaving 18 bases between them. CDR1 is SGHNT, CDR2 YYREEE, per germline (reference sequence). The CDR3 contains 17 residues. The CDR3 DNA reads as TGTGCCAGCAGCTCCTCAGGGGTGAGGGGGACTGGAAACACCATATATTTT. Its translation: CASSSSGVRGTGNTIYF. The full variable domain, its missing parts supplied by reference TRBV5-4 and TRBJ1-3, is ETGVTQSPTHLIKTRGQQVTLRCSSQSGHNTVSWYQQALGQGPQFIFQYYREEENGRGNFPPRFSGLQFPNYSSELNVNALELDDSALYLCASSSSGVRGTGNTIYFGEGSWLTVV.

The CDR3 nucleotides read TGTGCCAGCAGCTTAGGGGGGGGAAACACCGGGGAGCTGTTTTTT. It specifies CASSLGGGNTGELFF. The genes are TRBV11-3 and TRBJ2-2, with 7 bases matching TRBD2. Germline loops: CDR1 SGHNT, CDR2 YENEEA. The CDR3 is 15 amino acids. V was pared by 1 base and J by 2 bases, with 1 base of the junction left unmatched.

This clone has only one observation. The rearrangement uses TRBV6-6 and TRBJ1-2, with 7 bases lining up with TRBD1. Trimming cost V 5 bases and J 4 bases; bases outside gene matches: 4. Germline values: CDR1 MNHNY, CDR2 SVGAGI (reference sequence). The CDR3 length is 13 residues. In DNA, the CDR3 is TGTGCCAGCAGTCCGGACAGGCTCTATGGCTACACCTTC. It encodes CASSPDRLYGYTF.

The CDR3 reads CASSTGQLKANTGELFF. CDR3 bases: TGTGCCAGCAGCACTGGACAGCTAAAGGCGAACACCGGGGAGCTGTTTTTT. The chain joins TRBV13 to TRBJ2-2; D is perhaps TRBD1 (6 bases). The CDR3 consists of 17 residues. Germline values: CDR1 PRHDT, CDR2 FYEKMQ (reference sequence). The V and J ends lost 5 bases and 0 bases respectively, with 16 bases between them.

The CDR3 loop is CASSHLRTSGLAYEQYF. CDR3 in DNA: TGTGCCAGCAGCCACCTACGGACTAGCGGGCTCGCCTACGAGCAGTACTTC. V is TRBV7-9 and J is TRBJ2-7; 11 positions agree with TRBD2. Trimming at V came to 5 bases and at J to 2 bases, leaving 11 bases not matched to a gene. This CDR3 has 17 amino acids. In germline, CDR1 is SEHNR, CDR2 FQNEAQ (reference sequence).

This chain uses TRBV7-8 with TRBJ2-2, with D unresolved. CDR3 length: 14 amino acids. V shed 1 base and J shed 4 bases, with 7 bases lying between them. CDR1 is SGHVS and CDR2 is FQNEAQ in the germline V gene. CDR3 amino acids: CASSLDWATGELFF. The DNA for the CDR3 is TGTGCCAGCAGCTTAGACTGGGCCACCGGGGAGCTGTTTTTT.